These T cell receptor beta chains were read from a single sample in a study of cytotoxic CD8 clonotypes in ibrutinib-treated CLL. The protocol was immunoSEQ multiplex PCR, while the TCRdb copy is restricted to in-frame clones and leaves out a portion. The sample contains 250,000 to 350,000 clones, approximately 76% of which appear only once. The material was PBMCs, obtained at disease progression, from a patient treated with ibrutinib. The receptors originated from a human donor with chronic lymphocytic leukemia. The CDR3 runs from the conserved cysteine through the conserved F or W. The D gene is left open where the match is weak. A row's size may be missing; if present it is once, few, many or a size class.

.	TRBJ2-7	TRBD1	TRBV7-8	CASSLAPGQGPGEQYF	TGTGCCAGCAGCTTAGCTCCGGGACAGGGTCCAGGCGAGCAGTACTTC
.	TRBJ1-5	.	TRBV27	CASSLMYGQNQPQHF	TGTGCCAGCAGTTTAATGTATGGACAGAATCAGCCCCAGCATTTT
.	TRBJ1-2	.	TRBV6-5	CASTNTPGGYTF	TGTGCCAGCACTAATACCCCTGGGGGCTACACCTTC
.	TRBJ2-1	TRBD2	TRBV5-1	CASCDQRGNNEQFF	TGCGCCAGCTGTGACCAGCGGGGAAACAATGAGCAGTTCTTC
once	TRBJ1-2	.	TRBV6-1	CASRIQANYGYTF	TGTGCCAGCAGGATACAGGCTAACTATGGCTACACCTTC
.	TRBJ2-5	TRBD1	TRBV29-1	CSAGQQETQYF	TGCAGCGCGGGACAGCAAGAGACCCAGTACTTC
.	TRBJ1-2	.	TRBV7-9	CASSIGGGYTF	TGTGCCAGCAGCATCGGAGGAGGCTACACCTTC
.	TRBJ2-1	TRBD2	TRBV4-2	CASSQTSGYNEQFF	TGTGCCAGCAGCCAAACTAGCGGTTACAATGAGCAGTTCTTC
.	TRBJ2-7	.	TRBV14	CASSQDLWSEQYF	TGTGCCAGCAGCCAAGATTTATGGTCCGAGCAGTACTTC
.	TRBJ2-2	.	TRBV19	CASSIKAGFANTGELFF	TGTGCCAGTAGTATAAAGGCAGGGTTCGCGAACACCGGGGAGCTGTTTTTT
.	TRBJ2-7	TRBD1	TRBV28	CASSSTGTGRTYEQYF	TGTGCCAGCAGTTCCACCGGGACAGGGAGAACCTACGAGCAGTACTTC
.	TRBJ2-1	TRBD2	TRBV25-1	CASSATLAYSYNEQFF	TGTGCCAGCAGTGCGACACTAGCGTACTCCTACAATGAGCAGTTCTTC
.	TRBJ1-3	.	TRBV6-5	CASSYSSDTTGNTIYF	TGTGCCAGCAGTTACTCAAGTGACACAACTGGAAACACCATATATTTT
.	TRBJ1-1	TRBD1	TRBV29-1	CSAGQGRTEAFF	TGCAGCGCAGGACAGGGAAGAACTGAAGCTTTCTTT
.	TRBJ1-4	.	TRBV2	CASSEALGEKLFF	TGTGCCAGCAGTGAAGCGCTAGGGGAAAAACTGTTTTTT
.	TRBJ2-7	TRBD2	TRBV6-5	CASRGTSGRGYEQYF	TGTGCCAGCAGAGGGACTAGCGGGAGGGGATACGAGCAGTACTTC
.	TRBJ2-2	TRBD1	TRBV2	CASIPTGYSGELFF	TGTGCCAGCATCCCGACAGGGTATTCCGGGGAGCTGTTTTTT
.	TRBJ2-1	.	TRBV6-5	CASGAIYNEQFF	TGTGCCAGCGGAGCGATTTACAATGAGCAGTTCTTC
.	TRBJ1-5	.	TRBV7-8	CASSLGAQPSNQPQHF	TGTGCCAGCAGCTTAGGGGCACAGCCTAGCAATCAGCCCCAGCATTTT
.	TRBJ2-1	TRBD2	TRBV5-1	CASSSRLAGEQFF	TGCGCCAGCAGTTCCCGTTTAGCGGGCGAGCAGTTCTTC
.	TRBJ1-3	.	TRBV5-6	CASSQRQVGNTIYF	TGTGCCAGCAGCCAAAGGCAGGTCGGAAACACCATATATTTT
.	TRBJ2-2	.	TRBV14	CASSRVNTGELFF	TGTGCCAGCAGCCGGGTGAACACCGGGGAGCTGTTTTTT
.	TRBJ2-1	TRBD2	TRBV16	CASSRTGLDNEQFF	TGTGCCAGCAGCCGAACCGGACTAGACAATGAGCAGTTCTTC
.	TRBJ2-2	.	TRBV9	CASSVATRGGELFF	TGTGCCAGCAGCGTAGCTACCAGGGGCGGGGAGCTGTTTTTT
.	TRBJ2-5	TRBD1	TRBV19	CASSTTTGGLETQYF	TGTGCCAGTAGTACAACGACAGGGGGATTAGAGACCCAGTACTTC
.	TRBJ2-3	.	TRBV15	CATSRGGADTQYF	TGTGCCACCAGCAGAGGAGGAGCAGATACGCAGTATTTT
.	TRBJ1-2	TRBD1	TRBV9	CASSGSGTGGFYGYTF	TGTGCCAGCAGCGGCTCCGGGACAGGGGGCTTCTATGGCTACACCTTC
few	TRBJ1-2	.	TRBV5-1	CASSFGVSYGYTF	TGCGCCAGCAGCTTCGGGGTTTCCTATGGCTACACCTTC
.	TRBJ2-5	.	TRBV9	CASSVAAGWETQYF	TGTGCCAGCAGCGTAGCGGCGGGATGGGAGACCCAGTACTTC
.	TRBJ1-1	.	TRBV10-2	CASSERFPNTEAFF	TGCGCCAGCAGTGAGAGGTTCCCGAACACTGAAGCTTTCTTT
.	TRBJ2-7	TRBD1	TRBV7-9	CALWTGAYEQYF	TGTGCCTTGTGGACAGGGGCCTACGAGCAGTACTTC
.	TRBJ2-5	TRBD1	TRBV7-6	CASSRRTGWGETQYF	TGTGCCAGCAGCCGGCGGACAGGGTGGGGGGAGACCCAGTACTTC
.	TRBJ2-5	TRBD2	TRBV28	CASSTGGLPQETQYF	TGTGCCAGCAGTACCGGGGGACTACCTCAAGAGACCCAGTACTTC
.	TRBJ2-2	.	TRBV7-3	CASSLTGGATGELFF	TGTGCCAGCAGCTTAACCGGCGGGGCCACCGGGGAGCTGTTTTTT
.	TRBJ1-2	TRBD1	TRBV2	CASRPVDRAKGYGYTF	TGTGCCAGCAGGCCCGTAGACAGGGCTAAGGGTTATGGCTACACCTTC
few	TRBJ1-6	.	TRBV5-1	CASSLLGGRGSPLHF	TGCGCCAGCAGCTTGTTGGGTGGGAGGGGCTCACCCCTCCACTTT
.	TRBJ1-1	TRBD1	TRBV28	CASSPGGTEAFF	TGTGCCAGCAGTCCAGGGGGGACTGAAGCTTTCTTT
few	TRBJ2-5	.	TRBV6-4	CASSESLGGTQYF	TGTGCCAGCAGCGAGAGCCTCGGGGGGACCCAGTACTTC
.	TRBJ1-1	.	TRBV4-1	CASSQGLWDTEAFF	TGCGCCAGCAGCCAAGGTCTCTGGGACACTGAAGCTTTCTTT
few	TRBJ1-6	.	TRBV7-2	CASSLETNSPLHF	TGTGCCAGCAGCTTAGAGACCAATTCACCCCTCCACTTT
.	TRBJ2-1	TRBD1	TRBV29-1	CSGRTGYNEQFF	TGCAGCGGAAGGACAGGCTACAATGAGCAGTTCTTC
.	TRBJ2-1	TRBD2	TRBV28	CASSFFGLAEHNEQFF	TGTGCCAGCAGTTTCTTCGGACTAGCAGAACACAATGAGCAGTTCTTC
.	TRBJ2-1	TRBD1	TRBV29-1	CSVPGQTYNEQFF	TGCAGCGTTCCGGGACAGACATACAATGAGCAGTTCTTC
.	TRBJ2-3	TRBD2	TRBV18	CASSPLPLAGGPFDTQYF	TGTGCCAGCTCACCACTTCCCCTAGCGGGAGGGCCGTTTGATACGCAGTATTTT
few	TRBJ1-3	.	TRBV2	CASRRTPGQALNTIYF	TGTGCCAGCAGGCGGACCCCCGGGCAGGCGCTAAACACCATATATTTT
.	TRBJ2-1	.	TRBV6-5	CASSFQFHNEQFF	TGTGCCAGCAGTTTCCAGTTTCACAATGAGCAGTTCTTC
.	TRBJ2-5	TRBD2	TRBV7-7	CASSSGTSGQETQYF	TGTGCCAGCAGCTCTGGGACTAGCGGTCAAGAGACCCAGTACTTC
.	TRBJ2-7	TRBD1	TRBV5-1	CASSWTGLSSYEQYF	TGCGCCAGCAGCTGGACAGGTTTAAGCTCCTACGAGCAGTACTTC
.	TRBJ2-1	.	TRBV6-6	CASSEKGEQFF	TGTGCCAGCAGTGAAAAAGGGGAGCAGTTCTTC